Shown below are 26 T cell receptor beta chains from a single sample sequenced in a study of monozygotic twins with inflammatory bowel disease. TCRdb processed the 5' RACE reads again and assigns one entry to each CDR3 protein, with no DNA. This sample's table reports over 100,000 distinct CDR3 sequences. What was sequenced was blood. The receptor set was obtained from a human donor with ulcerative colitis or Crohn's disease, or a healthy co-twin of an affected twin (not recorded which).

The CDR3 reads CASRPGQGSSQPQHF. The chain is built from TRBV12-3 or TRBV12-4 and TRBJ1-5; TCRdb designates TRBD1, a call that cannot be tested without DNA. The CDR3 extends over 15 amino acids.

V is TRBV10-3 and J is TRBJ2-3. The CDR3 extends over 15 amino acids. CDR1 is ENHRY, CDR2 SYGVKD, per germline. CDR3 loop: CAISVAAWGTDTQYF.

The rearrangement uses TRBV27 and TRBJ1-4. CDR1 and CDR2 (germline): MNHEY, SMNVEV (reference sequence). The length of the CDR3 is 15 residues. The CDR3 loop is CASSLFSTLGEKLFF.

The V gene is TRBV6-5, the J gene TRBJ1-1. CDR1 and CDR2 from the germline V gene are MNHEY and SVGAGI. The CDR3 is made up of 12 amino acids. The CDR3 here is CASSYSKEEAFF.

V gene TRBV18 combines with J gene TRBJ1-3; TCRdb calls TRBD1, which cannot be checked without DNA. The length of the CDR3 is 15 residues. Per germline, CDR1 KGHSH and CDR2 LQKENI. The CDR3 here is CASSTGTYSGNTIYF.

The rearrangement joins TRBV6-5 to TRBJ2-7. Looked up from germline, CDR1 is MNHEY and CDR2 is SVGAGI. This CDR3 is 14 amino acids long. The CDR3 sequence: CASSYSAGSYEQYF.

The chain has TRBV20-1 and TRBJ2-5; TCRdb calls TRBD2, which cannot be checked without DNA. Germline values: CDR1 DFQATT, CDR2 SNEGSKA (reference sequence). The CDR3 totals 15 residues. This chain's CDR3 is CSAKGTQGQAETQYF.

This rearrangement joins TRBV4-2 to TRBJ2-7. Germline assignment: CDR1 LGHNA and CDR2 YNFKEQ. CDR3 size: 15 residues. CDR3 loop: CASSQELGFGYEQYF.

The V gene is TRBV12-3 or TRBV12-4, the J gene TRBJ2-6; there is no DNA to check the TCRdb D call of TRBD2. The CDR3 is made up of 20 amino acids. CDR3 in amino acids: CASSRVLGTSDRSGANVLTF.

J is TRBJ1-2 and V is TRBV19; as DNA is missing, the TRBD1 call by TCRdb cannot be tested. Germline loops: CDR1 LNHDA, CDR2 SQIVND (reference sequence). The CDR3 sequence is 16 residues long. CDR3 region: CASSKDLFGRPYGYTF.

The gene calls are TRBV28 and TRBJ2-7; TCRdb reports TRBD1, a call that lacks DNA to check it against. Germline lookup yields CDR1 MDHEN and CDR2 SYDVKM. The CDR3 spans 14 residues. CDR3 residues: CASSWGGEDYEQYF.

V and J are TRBV7-9 and TRBJ1-1; TCRdb returns TRBD1, unconfirmable since there is no DNA. The CDR3 runs 14 residues. Germline-derived CDR1 and CDR2 are SEHNR and FQNEAQ (reference sequence). CDR3: CASSFGQGHTEAFF.

V and J are TRBV7-9 and TRBJ2-1; with no DNA, the TCRdb D assignment of TRBD1 cannot be verified. The CDR3 spans 16 residues. CDR1 and CDR2 from the germline V gene are SEHNR and FQNEAQ (reference sequence). CDR3 sequence reads: CASSPTTGIEYNEQFF.

The chain carries TRBV7-3 and TRBJ2-1; TCRdb's assignment of TRBD1 cannot be checked, as there is no DNA. Per the germline V gene, CDR1 is SGHTA and CDR2 is FQGTGA. There are 15 residues in the CDR3. The CDR3 protein is CASSTTTGLDNEQFF.

This sequence joins TRBV3-1 and TRBJ2-3. The CDR3 contains 16 residues. Germline CDR1 is LGHDT and CDR2 is YNNKEL (reference sequence). The CDR3 loop is CASSQGISEGTDTQYF.

The chain joins TRBV18 to TRBJ1-5. CDR3 size: 14 residues. Germline assignment: CDR1 KGHSH and CDR2 LQKENI. CDR3: CASRGSGSNQPQHF.

The V gene is TRBV5-1, the J gene TRBJ1-1; TCRdb lists TRBD1, though no DNA is available to test this call. This CDR3 spans 14 amino acids. CDR1 is SGHRS and CDR2 is YFSETQ in the germline V gene. This CDR3 reads CASAPDLTNTEAFF. The entire variable domain, with the rest obtained from reference TRBV5-1 and TRBJ1-1, is as follows: KAGVTQTPRYLIKTRGQQVTLSCSPISGHRSVSWYQQTPGQGLQFLFEYFSETQRNKGNFPGRFSGRQFSNSRSEMNVSTLELGDSALYLCASAPDLTNTEAFFGQGTRLTVV.

The chain employs TRBV12-3 or TRBV12-4 and TRBJ2-1; checking the TCRdb D call of TRBD1 is not possible without DNA. The CDR3 spans 14 residues. CDR3 region: CASSPGTDLRKQFF.

V is TRBV7-2 and J is TRBJ2-7. The CDR3 runs to 15 residues. From germline, CDR1 is SGHTA and CDR2 FQGNSA. CDR3 protein: CASKGSSGGTYEQYF.

This chain uses TRBV11-2 with TRBJ2-7. Germline CDR1 reads SGHAT; CDR2 reads FQNNGV. The CDR3 loop spans 13 amino acids. The CDR3 reads CASSLGRSGEQYF. Full variable domain (outside the CDR3, taken from reference TRBV11-2 and TRBJ2-7): EAGVAQSPRYKIIEKRQSVAFWCNPISGHATLYWYQQILGQGPKLLIQFQNNGVVDDSQLPKDRFSAERLKGVDSTLKIQPAKLEDSAVYLCASSLGRSGEQYFGPGTRLTVT.

The chain links TRBV15 to TRBJ2-7; TCRdb gives TRBD1 as the D gene, but with no DNA this cannot be confirmed. CDR1 is LNHNV, CDR2 YYDKDF, per germline (reference sequence). The CDR3 spans 16 residues. CDR3 protein: CATSSLNYREYHEQYF.

V usage is TRBV9 and J usage is TRBJ1-6; with no DNA, the TCRdb D assignment of TRBD1 cannot be verified. This CDR3 region has 16 residues. Germline V gives CDR1 SGDLS, CDR2 YYNGEE. The CDR3 protein is CASSGQGSSYNSPLHF.

The genes are TRBV5-1 and TRBJ2-2; lacking DNA, the TRBD2 call made by TCRdb goes unchecked. The CDR3 totals 17 residues. CDR1 and CDR2 from the germline V gene are SGHRS and YFSETQ. This CDR3 is CASSPSGLAEDTGELFF.

This chain connects TRBV23-1 to TRBJ2-1; TCRdb designates TRBD1, a call that cannot be tested without DNA. TRBV23-1 is an ORF, with its function uncertain. The CDR3 covers 14 residues. CDR3 region: CASSQSDAPEEQFF.

The genes are TRBV7-2 and TRBJ2-3; absent DNA, TCRdb's TRBD2 call cannot be checked. CDR3 length equals 17 residues. CDR1 SGHTA and CDR2 FQGNSA come from the germline V gene. CDR3 region: CASSPRLAGGPTDTQYF.

The chain joins TRBV24-1 to TRBJ2-3; the D call from TCRdb, TRBD2, cannot be confirmed without DNA. Germline values: CDR1 KGHDR, CDR2 SFDVKD. This CDR3 region has 15 residues. This chain's CDR3 is CATSGPLRPTDTQYF.